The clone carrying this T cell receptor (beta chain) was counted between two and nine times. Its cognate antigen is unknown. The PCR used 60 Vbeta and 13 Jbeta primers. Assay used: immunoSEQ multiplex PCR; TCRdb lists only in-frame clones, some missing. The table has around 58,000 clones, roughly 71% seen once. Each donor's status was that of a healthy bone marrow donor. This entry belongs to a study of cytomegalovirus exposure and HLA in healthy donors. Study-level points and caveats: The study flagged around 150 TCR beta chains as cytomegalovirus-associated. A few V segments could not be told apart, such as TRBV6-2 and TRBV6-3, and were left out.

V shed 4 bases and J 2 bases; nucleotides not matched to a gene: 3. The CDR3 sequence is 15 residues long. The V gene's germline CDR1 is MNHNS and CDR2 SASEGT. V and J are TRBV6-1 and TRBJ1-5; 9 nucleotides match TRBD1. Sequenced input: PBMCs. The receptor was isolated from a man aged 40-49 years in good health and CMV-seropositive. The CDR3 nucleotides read TGTGCCAGCAGTGCGCGACAGGGGGGCAATCAGCCCCAGCATTTT. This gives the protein CASSARQGGNQPQHF.